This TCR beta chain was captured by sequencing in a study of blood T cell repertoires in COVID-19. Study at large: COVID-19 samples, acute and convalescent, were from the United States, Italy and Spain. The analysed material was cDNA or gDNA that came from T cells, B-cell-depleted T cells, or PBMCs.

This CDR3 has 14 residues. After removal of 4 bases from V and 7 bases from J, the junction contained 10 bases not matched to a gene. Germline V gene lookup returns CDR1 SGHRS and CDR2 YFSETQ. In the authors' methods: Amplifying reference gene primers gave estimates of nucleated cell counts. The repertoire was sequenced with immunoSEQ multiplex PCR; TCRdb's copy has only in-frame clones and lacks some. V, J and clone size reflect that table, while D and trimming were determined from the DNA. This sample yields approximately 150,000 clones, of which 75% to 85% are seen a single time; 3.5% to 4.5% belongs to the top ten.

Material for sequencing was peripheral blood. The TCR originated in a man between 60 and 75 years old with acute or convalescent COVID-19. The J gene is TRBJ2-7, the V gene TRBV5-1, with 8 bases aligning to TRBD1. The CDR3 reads CASSPGRGQEEQYF. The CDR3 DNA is TGCGCCAGCAGCCCGGGACGGGGACAGGAGGAGCAGTACTTC.